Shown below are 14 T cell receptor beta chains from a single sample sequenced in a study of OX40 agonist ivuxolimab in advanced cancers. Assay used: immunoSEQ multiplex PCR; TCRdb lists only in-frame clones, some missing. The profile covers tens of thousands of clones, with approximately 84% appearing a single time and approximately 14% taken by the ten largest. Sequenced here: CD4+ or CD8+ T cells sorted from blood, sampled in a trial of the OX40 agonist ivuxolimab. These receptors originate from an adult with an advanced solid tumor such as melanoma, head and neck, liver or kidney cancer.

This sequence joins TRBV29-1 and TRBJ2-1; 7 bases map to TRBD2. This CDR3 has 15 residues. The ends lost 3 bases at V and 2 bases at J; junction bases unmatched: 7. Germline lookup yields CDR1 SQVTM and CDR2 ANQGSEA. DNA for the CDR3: TGCAGCGTTGAGGGTACTAGCGTCCCCTACAATGAGCAGTTCTTC. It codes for CSVEGTSVPYNEQFF.

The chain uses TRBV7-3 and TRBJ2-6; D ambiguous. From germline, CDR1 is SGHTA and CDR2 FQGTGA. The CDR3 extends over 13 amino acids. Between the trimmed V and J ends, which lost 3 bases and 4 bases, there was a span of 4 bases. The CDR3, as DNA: TGTGCCAGCAGCTTTGAAGGGGCCAACGTCCTGACTTTC. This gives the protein CASSFEGANVLTF.

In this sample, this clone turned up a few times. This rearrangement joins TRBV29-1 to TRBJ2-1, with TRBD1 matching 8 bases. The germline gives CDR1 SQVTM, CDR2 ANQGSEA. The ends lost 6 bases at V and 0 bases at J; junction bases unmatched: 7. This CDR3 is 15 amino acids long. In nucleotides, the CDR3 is TGCAGCGTCACTGGACAGGGTGGCTCCTACAATGAGCAGTTCTTC. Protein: CSVTGQGGSYNEQFF.

DNA of the CDR3: TGTGCCAGTAGTACCCCTCGGACAGGGGGCATTCTAGCGGGTTCCTACAATGAGCAGTTCTTC. This gives the protein CASSTPRTGGILAGSYNEQFF. The genes are TRBV19 and TRBJ2-1; 11 bases line up with TRBD1. Germline trimming cut 4 bases from V and 1 base from J; bases unmatched to any gene: 18. In germline, CDR1 is LNHDA, CDR2 SQIVND (reference sequence). The CDR3 consists of 21 residues.

The CDR3 bases are TGCAGTGCCCGGACAGGGTTCGCTTTCTTT. Translating gives CSARTGFAFF. The chain links TRBV20-1 to TRBJ1-1; TRBD1 matches at 8 bases. The V gene's germline CDR1 is DFQATT and CDR2 SNEGSKA (reference sequence). CDR3 length equals 10 residues. After removal of 6 bases from V and 11 bases from J, the junction contained 5 bases not matched to a gene.

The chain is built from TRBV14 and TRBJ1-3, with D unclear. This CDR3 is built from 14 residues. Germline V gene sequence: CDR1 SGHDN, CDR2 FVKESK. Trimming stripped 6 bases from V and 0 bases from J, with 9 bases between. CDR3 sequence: CASRNLSSGNTIYF. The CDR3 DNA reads TGTGCCAGCAGGAATTTGAGCTCTGGAAACACCATATATTTT.

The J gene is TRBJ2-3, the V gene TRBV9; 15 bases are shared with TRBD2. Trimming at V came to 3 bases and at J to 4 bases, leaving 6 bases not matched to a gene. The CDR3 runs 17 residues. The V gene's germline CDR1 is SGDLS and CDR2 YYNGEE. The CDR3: CASSAGLAGGSADTQYF. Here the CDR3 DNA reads TGTGCCAGCAGCGCTGGACTAGCGGGAGGGAGTGCAGATACGCAGTATTTT.

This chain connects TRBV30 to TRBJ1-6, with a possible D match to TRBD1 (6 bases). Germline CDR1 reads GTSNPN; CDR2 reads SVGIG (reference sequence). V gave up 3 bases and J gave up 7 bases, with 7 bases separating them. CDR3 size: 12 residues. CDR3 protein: CAWRQGNSPLHF. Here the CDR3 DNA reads TGTGCCTGGAGGCAGGGGAATTCACCCCTCCACTTT.

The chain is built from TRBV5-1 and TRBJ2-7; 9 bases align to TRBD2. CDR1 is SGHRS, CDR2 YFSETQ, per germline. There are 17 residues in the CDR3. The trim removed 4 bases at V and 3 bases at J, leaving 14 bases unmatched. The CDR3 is CASSLPRGTSTYYEQYF. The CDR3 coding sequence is TGCGCCAGCAGCCTACCCCGAGGGACTAGCACCTACTACGAGCAGTACTTC.

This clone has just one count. The DNA of the CDR3 is TGCAGCGCCGTTCTCACCGGGGAGCTGTTTTTT. Its protein is CSAVLTGELFF. The chain uses TRBV29-1 and TRBJ2-2; D ambiguous. This CDR3 has 11 amino acids. Trimming took 7 bases from V and 4 from J, leaving 7 bases between them. Germline V gives CDR1 SQVTM, CDR2 ANQGSEA.

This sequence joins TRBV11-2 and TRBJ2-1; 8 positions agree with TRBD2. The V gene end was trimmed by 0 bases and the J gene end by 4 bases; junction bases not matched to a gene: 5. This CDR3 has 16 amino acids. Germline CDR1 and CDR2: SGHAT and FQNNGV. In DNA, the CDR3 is TGTGCCAGCAGCTTAGATCCCACTAGCGGTTACAATGAGCAGTTCTTC. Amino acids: CASSLDPTSGYNEQFF. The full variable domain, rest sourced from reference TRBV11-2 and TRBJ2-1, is EAGVAQSPRYKIIEKRQSVAFWCNPISGHATLYWYQQILGQGPKLLIQFQNNGVVDDSQLPKDRFSAERLKGVDSTLKIQPAKLEDSAVYLCASSLDPTSGYNEQFFGPGTRLTVL.

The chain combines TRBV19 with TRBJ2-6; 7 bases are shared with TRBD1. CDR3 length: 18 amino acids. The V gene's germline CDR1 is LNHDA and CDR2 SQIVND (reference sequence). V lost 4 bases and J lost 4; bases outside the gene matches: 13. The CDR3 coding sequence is TGTGCCAGTAGTACTAGGGACAGTCTCCTAGCCGGGGCCAACGTCCTGACTTTC. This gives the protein CASSTRDSLLAGANVLTF.

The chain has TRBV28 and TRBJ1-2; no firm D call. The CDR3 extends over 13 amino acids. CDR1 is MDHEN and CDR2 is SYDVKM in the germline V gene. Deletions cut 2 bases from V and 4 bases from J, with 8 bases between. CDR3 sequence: CASSLMEPYGYTF. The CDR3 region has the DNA TGTGCCAGCAGTTTAATGGAGCCCTATGGCTACACCTTC.

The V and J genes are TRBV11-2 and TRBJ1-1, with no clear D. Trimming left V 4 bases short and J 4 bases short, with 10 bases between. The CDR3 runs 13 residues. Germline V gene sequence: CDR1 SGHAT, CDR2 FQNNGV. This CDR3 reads CASSSSLGTEAFF. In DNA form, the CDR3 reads TGTGCCAGCAGCTCCAGCCTGGGCACTGAAGCTTTCTTT.